The present entry profiles one T cell receptor beta chain with its context. Its antigen is still unknown. The data stem from a study of cytomegalovirus exposure and HLA in healthy donors. Study details: In a previous analysis, 120 million or so unique TCR beta sequences were found from 150 million to 200 million T cells. As released early, the data held 65 million to 90 million unique TCRs from HLA-typed donors. Study-wide results and limits: CMV serostatus alone was available as immune exposure information. For most TCR beta V segments, an earlier analysis put the productive rate at about 90% or about 30% of the time.

The PCR had 60 Vbeta and 13 Jbeta primers. Assay used: immunoSEQ multiplex PCR; TCRdb lists only in-frame clones, some missing. The sample contains around 150,000 clones, around 80% of which appear only once. The origin of this receptor is a man aged 35-49 years in good health and CMV-seronegative. The sequencing sample was made of PBMCs.

CDR3 bases: TGCAGCGCCTACGTGTATGAGCAGTTCTTC. The encoded protein is CSAYVYEQFF. The rearrangement uses TRBV29-1 and TRBJ2-1; D remains ambiguous. The length of the CDR3 is 10 residues. The V end was cut by 7 bases, the J end by 8 bases, with 9 bases between. Germline V gene lookup returns CDR1 SQVTM and CDR2 ANQGSEA.